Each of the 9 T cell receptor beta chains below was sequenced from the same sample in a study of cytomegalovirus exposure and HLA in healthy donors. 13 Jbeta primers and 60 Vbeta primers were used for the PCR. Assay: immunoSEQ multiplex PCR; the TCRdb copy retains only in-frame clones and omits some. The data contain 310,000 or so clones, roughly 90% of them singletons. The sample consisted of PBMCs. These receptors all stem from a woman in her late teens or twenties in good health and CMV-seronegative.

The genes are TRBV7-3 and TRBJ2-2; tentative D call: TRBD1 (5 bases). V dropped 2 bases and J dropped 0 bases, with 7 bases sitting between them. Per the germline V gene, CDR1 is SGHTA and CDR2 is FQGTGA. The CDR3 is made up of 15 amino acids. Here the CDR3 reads CASSLQGSNTGELFF. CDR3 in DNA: TGTGCCAGCAGCTTACAGGGCTCGAACACCGGGGAGCTGTTTTTT.

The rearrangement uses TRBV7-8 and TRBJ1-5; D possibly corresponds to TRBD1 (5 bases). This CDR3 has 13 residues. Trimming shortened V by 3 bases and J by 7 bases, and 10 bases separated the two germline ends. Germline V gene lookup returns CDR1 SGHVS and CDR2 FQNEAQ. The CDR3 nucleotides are TGTGCCAGCAGCTTGGGCGGGGGACAGCCCCAGCATTTT. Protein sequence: CASSLGGGQPQHF.

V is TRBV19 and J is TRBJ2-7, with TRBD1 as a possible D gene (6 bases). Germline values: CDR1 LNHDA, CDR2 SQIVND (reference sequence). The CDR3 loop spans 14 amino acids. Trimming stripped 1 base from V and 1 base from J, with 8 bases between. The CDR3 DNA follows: TGTGCCAGTAGTATAGGAACAGGGTCCTACGAGCAGTACTTC. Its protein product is CASSIGTGSYEQYF. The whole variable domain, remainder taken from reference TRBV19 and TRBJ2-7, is DGGITQSPKYLFRKEGQNVTLSCEQNLNHDAMYWYRQDPGQGLRLIYYSQIVNDFQKGDIAEGYSVSREKKESFPLTVTSAQKNPTAFYLCASSIGTGSYEQYFGPGTRLTVT.

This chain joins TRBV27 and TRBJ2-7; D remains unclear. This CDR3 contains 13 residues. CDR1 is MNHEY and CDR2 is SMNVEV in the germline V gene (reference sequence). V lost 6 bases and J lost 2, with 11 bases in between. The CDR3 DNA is TGTGCCAGCAGCCTTCACCGGGCCTACGAGCAGTACTTC. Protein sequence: CASSLHRAYEQYF.

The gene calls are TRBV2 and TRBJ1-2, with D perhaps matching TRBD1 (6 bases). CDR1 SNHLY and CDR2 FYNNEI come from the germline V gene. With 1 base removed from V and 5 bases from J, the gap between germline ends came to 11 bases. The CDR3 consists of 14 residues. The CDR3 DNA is TGTGCCAGCAGTGAAGACAGGGAAGTTTATGGCTACACCTTC. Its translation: CASSEDREVYGYTF. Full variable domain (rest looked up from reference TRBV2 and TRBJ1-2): EPEVTQTPSHQVTQMGQEVILRCVPISNHLYFYWYRQILGQKVEFLVSFYNNEISEKSEIFDDQFSVERPDGSNFTLKIRSTKLEDSAMYFCASSEDREVYGYTFGSGTRLTVV.

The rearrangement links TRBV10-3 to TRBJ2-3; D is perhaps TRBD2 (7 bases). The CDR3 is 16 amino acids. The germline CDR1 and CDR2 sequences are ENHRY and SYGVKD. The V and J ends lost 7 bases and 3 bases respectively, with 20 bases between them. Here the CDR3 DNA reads TGTGCCATCACCGGGGAGGGGGGGGGCCTGACAGATACGCAGTATTTT. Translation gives CAITGEGGGLTDTQYF.

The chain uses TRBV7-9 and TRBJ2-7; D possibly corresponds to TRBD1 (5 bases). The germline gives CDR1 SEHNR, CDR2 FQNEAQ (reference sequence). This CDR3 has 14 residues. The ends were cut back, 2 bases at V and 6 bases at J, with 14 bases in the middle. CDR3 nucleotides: TGTGCCAGCAGCTTACTTAAGGGGTTGAGCGAGCAGTACTTC. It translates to CASSLLKGLSEQYF.

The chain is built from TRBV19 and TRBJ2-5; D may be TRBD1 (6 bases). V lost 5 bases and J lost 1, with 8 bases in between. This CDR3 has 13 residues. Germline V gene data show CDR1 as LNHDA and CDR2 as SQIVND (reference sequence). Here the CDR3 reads CASSPQGQETQYF. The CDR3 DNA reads TGTGCCAGTAGTCCACAGGGCCAAGAGACCCAGTACTTC. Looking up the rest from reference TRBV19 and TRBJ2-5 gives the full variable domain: DGGITQSPKYLFRKEGQNVTLSCEQNLNHDAMYWYRQDPGQGLRLIYYSQIVNDFQKGDIAEGYSVSREKKESFPLTVTSAQKNPTAFYLCASSPQGQETQYFGPGTRLLVL.

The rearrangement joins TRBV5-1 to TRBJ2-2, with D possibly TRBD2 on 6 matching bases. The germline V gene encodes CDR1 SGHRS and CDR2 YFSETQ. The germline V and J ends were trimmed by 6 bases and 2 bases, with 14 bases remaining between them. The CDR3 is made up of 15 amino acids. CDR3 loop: CASTENSGNTGELFF. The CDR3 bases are TGCGCCAGCACCGAGAATAGCGGAAACACCGGGGAGCTGTTTTTT.